The clone carrying this T cell receptor beta chain was counted between two and nine times. Antigen: not known. Germline-derived CDR1 and CDR2 are SNHLY and FYNNEI. Trimming cost V 8 bases and J 5 bases; bases outside gene matches: 9. CDR3 length: 16 residues. These data originate in a study of CD8+ T cells in alopecia areata. After isolation, RNA underwent reverse transcription to generate cDNA as the sequencing template. Measured with immunoSEQ multiplex PCR; TCRdb has only the in-frame clones, and not every one. The table lists under 250,000 clones, around 62% of them singletons. Study observations and caveats: Clonality exceeded that of normal scalp in lesional scalp, most notably in alopecia totalis/universalis.

The chain is built from TRBV2 and TRBJ2-3; 14 bases match TRBD2. The sequence derives from a human donor with alopecia areata. The material sequenced was CD4+ T cells sorted from blood, taken at week 0. For the CDR3, the DNA is TGTGCCAGCTTGGCAGGGACTAGCGGGAGTGGAGATACGCAGTATTTT. As protein: CASLAGTSGSGDTQYF. Full variable domain (outside the CDR3, taken from reference TRBV2 and TRBJ2-3): EPEVTQTPSHQVTQMGQEVILRCVPISNHLYFYWYRQILGQKVEFLVSFYNNEISEKSEIFDDQFSVERPDGSNFTLKIRSTKLEDSAMYFCASLAGTSGSGDTQYFGPGTRLTVL.